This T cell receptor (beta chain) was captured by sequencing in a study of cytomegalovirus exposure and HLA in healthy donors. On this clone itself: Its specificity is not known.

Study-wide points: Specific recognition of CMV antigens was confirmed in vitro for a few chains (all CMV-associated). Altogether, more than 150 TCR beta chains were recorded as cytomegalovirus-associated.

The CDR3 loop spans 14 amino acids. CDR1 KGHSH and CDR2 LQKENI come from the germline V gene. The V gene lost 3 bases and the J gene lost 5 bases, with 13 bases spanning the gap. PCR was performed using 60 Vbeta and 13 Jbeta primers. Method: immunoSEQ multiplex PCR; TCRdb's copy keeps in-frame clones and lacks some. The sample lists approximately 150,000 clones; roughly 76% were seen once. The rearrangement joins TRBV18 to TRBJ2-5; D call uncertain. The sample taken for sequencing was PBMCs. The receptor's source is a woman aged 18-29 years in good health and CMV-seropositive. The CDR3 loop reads CASSPGENRETQYF. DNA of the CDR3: TGTGCCAGCTCACCCGGAGAAAATCGGGAGACCCAGTACTTC.